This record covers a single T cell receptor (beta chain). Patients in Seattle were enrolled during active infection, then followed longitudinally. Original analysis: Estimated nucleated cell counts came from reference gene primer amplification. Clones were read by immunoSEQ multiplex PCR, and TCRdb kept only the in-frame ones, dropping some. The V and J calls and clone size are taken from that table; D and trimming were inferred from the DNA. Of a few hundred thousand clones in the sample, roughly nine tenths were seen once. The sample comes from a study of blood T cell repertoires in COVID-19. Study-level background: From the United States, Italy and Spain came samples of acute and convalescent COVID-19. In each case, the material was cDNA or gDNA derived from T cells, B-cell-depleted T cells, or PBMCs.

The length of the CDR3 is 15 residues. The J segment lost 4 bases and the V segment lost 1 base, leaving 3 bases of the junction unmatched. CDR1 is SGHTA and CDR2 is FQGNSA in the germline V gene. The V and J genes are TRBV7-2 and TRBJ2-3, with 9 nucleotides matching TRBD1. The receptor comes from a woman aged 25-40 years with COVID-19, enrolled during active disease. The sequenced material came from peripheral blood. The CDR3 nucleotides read TGTGCCAGCAGCTTAGAAGACAGGGGGTCAGATACGCAGTATTTT. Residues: CASSLEDRGSDTQYF.